This TCR beta chain was observed in a study of PD-1 and CTLA-4 blockade in melanoma. The CDR3 loop spans 14 amino acids. V lost 5 bases and J lost 8; bases outside the gene matches: 7. From germline, CDR1 is MRHNA and CDR2 SNTAGT. Profiled with immunoSEQ multiplex PCR; TCRdb holds only in-frame clones, not every one. There are around 29,000 clones in the sample; less than 90% occur only once, and about 8.1% lies in the top ten. Sequences were derived from CD8+ T cells from peripheral blood, sampled before anti-PD-1 treatment. The clonotype comes from a human donor with melanoma. This chain joins TRBV6-4 and TRBJ2-1, with TRBD1 identical over 9 bases. Here the CDR3 DNA reads TGTGCCAGCAGTCCCGGGACAGGGAGCGATGAGCAGTTCTTC. Amino acid sequence: CASSPGTGSDEQFF.